This TCR beta chain was captured in a study of blood T cell repertoires in COVID-19. Original analysis: From reference gene primer amplification, estimates of nucleated cell counts were derived. Profiled with immunoSEQ multiplex PCR; TCRdb holds only in-frame clones, not every one. Clonal size and the V and J genes are those of that table, whereas D and trimming came from the DNA. Found here are roughly 250,000 clones, around 85% of them singletons; the top ten hold 0.87%. Germline CDR1 and CDR2: MGHDK and SYGVNS. Trimming took off 6 bases at V and 2 bases at J, with 13 bases between the two ends. The CDR3 is 14 residues long.

The TCR originated in a human donor with COVID-19, enrolled during active disease. The donor label of this sample is uncertain. The V gene is TRBV25-1, the J gene TRBJ2-5, with D possibly TRBD1 on 5 matching bases. The source material was peripheral blood. CDR3 protein: CASSPLTVQETQYF. The CDR3 DNA is TGTGCCAGCAGCCCACTGACAGTACAAGAGACCCAGTACTTC. Based on the CDR3 plus reference TRBV25-1 and TRBJ2-5, the full variable domain is EADIYQTPRYLVIGTGKKITLECSQTMGHDKMYWYQQDPGMELHLIHYSYGVNSTEKGDLSSESTVSRIRTEHFPLTLESARPSHTSQYLCASSPLTVQETQYFGPGTRLLVL.